These 7 T cell receptor beta chains came from one sample sequenced in a study of CD8+CD57+ T cells in acquired aplastic anemia. TCR beta VDJ and CDR3 profiles were obtained from a genomic DNA template. TCRdb re-called the reads through MiXCR, storing one row per CDR3 protein. The sample includes under 250,000 distinct CDR3 sequences, more than 55% of them seen just once. Previously, flow cytometry had revealed CD8+CD57+ cell expansion in the patients chosen for sequencing. The sample consisted of sorted CD4+, CD8+, or CD8+CD57+ T cells (not recorded which) from PBMCs. These receptors were obtained from a human donor with aplastic anemia.

The chain employs TRBV20-1 and TRBJ1-1; D perhaps matches TRBD1 (5 bases). This CDR3 comprises 12 residues. The V end was cut by 2 bases, the J end by 6 bases, with 10 bases between. Germline-derived CDR1 and CDR2 are DFQATT and SNEGSKA (reference sequence). The chain's CDR3 is CSARQGTPEAFF. In nucleotides, the CDR3 is TGCAGTGCTAGACAGGGAACCCCTGAAGCTTTCTTT.

This clonotype showed up many times. V and J are TRBV7-3 and TRBJ2-1; D is uncertain. V dropped 1 base and J dropped 9 bases, with 7 bases sitting between them. This CDR3 is built from 12 residues. Germline V gene sequence: CDR1 SGHTA, CDR2 FQGTGA. The CDR3 DNA reads as TGTGCCAGCAGCTTAAGCTCGGGTGAGCAGTTCTTC. Its protein is CASSLSSGEQFF. Based on the CDR3 plus reference TRBV7-3 and TRBJ2-1, the full variable domain is GAGVSQTPSNKVTEKGKYVELRCDPISGHTALYWYRQSLGQGPEFLIYFQGTGAADDSGLPNDRFFAVRPEGSVSTLKIQRTERGDSAVYLCASSLSSGEQFFGPGTRLTVL.

Of note for this clonotype: At one boundary the junction diverges from the germline segment, which might be a read error. The chain has TRBV5-6 and TRBJ2-5; 9 positions agree with TRBD1. The germline V gene has CDR1 SGHDT and CDR2 YYEEEE. This CDR3 has 16 amino acids. The CDR3 coding sequence is TGTGCCAGCAGCTTGGGGGGGACAGGGACACAAGAGATCCAGTACTTC. This codes for CASSLGGTGTQEIQYF. Variable domain in full (rest from reference TRBV5-6 and TRBJ2-5): DAGVTQSPTHLIKTRGQQVTLRCSPKSGHDTVSWYQQALGQGPQFIFQYYEEEERQRGNFPDRFSGHQFPNYSSELNVNALLLGDSALYLCASSLGGTGTQEIQYFGPGTRLLVL.

The J gene is TRBJ2-7, the V gene TRBV6-5; D is ambiguous. The CDR3 consists of 15 residues. Trimming removed 5 bases from V and 4 bases from J, with 18 bases in between. Germline CDR1 reads MNHEY; CDR2 reads SVGAGI. CDR3 in amino acids: CASSEARAITYEQYF. The CDR3 nucleotides are TGTGCCAGCAGTGAAGCGCGAGCCATAACATACGAGCAGTACTTC.

V and J are TRBV6-1 and TRBJ1-4; possible D gene TRBD1, 6 bases. This CDR3 region has 15 residues. Per the germline V gene, CDR1 is MNHNS and CDR2 is SASEGT. V lost 1 base and J lost 8, with 14 bases in between. CDR3 region: CASSEEGGAGEKLFF. For the CDR3, the DNA is TGTGCCAGCAGTGAAGAAGGGGGGGCTGGGGAAAAACTGTTTTTT.

The rearrangement uses TRBV9 and TRBJ2-3; D is possibly TRBD2 (5 bases). This CDR3 has 15 amino acids. CDR1 and CDR2 (germline): SGDLS, YYNGEE. Deletions cut 0 bases from V and 0 bases from J, with 8 bases between. CDR3 nucleotides: TGTGCCAGCAGCGTAGACAGCGGAAGCACAGATACGCAGTATTTT. Amino acid sequence: CASSVDSGSTDTQYF.

In regard to this clonotype: The junction departs from the called germline gene at one end, perhaps through a read error. The chain carries TRBV25-1 and TRBJ1-1; 7 nucleotides agree with TRBD1. Germline CDR1 reads MGHDK; CDR2 reads SYGVNS. CDR3 length equals 13 residues. DNA of the CDR3: TGTGCCAGCAGTGGGGCCGGGACAGTGATTTATCTCTTT. Translation gives CASSGAGTVIYLF.